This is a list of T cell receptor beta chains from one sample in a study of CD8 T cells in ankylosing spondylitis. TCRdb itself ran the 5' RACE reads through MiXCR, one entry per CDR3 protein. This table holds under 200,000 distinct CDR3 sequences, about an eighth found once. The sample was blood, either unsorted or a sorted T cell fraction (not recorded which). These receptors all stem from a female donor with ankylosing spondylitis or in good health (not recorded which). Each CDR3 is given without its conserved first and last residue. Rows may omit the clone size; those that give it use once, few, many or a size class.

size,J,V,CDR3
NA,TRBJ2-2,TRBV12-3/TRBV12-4,ASSRLAGGSGELF
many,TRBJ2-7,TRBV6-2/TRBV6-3,ASRSHGNYEQY
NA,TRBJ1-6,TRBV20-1,SAALGGKGSPLH
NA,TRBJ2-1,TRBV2,ASSAQGPHNEQF
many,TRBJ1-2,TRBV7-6,ASSLSRVTGIVFYGYT
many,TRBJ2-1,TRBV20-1,SAGGRWSTSGNEQF
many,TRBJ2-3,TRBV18,ASSQGSRTDTQY
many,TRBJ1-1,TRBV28,ASSLAKGQTTSTEAF
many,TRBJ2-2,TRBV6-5,ASTHPTGELF
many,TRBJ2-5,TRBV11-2,ASSLDGGQGFSVKETQY
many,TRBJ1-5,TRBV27,ASSLQGPVHNQPQH
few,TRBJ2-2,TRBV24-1,ATSDRGTGELF
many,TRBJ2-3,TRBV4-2,ASSQDSLAGSTDTQY
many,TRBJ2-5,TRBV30,AWSGSRGRETQY
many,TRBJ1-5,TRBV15,ATSPGTGGSGNQPQH
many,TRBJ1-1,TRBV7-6,ASGGANTEAF
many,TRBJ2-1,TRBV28,ASTPLGLRLYNEQF
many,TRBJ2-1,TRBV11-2,ASSYTMGRNEQF
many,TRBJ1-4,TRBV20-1,SATDWGQGEKLF
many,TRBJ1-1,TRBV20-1,SARAGGTEAF
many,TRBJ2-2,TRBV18,ASSPGISGELF
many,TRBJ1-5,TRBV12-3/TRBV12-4,ASRNRVGNQPQH
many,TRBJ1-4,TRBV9,ASSVLPGEKLF
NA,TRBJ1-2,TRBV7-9,ASSEVPGGYGYT
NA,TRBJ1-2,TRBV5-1,ASSPRASPNGYT
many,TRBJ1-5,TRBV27,ASSLFGGQPQH
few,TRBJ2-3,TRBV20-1,SAPLAGGTDTQY
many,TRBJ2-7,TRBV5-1,ASRLEDEQY
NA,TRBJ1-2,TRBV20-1,SARDRDSSLNYGYT
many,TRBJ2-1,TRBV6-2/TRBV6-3,ASSYSGLAGVFNEQF
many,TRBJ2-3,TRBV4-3,ASSQGRNTDTQY
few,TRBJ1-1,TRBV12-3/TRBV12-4,ASSPPDRGDTEAF
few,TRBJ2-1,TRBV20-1,SAELLSGAGGNYNEQF
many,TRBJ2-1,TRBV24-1,ATSDLDSGNDEQF
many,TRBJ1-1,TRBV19,ASRTGGSYTEAF
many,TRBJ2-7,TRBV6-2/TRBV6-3,ASRMAQGGSYEQY
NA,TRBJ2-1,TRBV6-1,ASRRWVAGVSGNEQF
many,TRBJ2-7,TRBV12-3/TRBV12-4,ASSPQVVAGTEQY
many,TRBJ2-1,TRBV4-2,ASSKSAGGNNEQF
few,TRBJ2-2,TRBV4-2,ASSQGLVTGELF
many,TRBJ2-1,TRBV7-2,ASSLATHEQF
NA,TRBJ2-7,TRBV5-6,ASSQDPAGIGEQY
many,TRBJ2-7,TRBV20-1,SARLRTSGAHSSYEQY
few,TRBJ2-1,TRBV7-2,ASSLAEAGGPNNEQF
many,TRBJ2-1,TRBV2,ASDRRGRASEQF
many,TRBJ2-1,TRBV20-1,SARPSGRGFYNEQF
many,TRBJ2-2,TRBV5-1,ASHLSRGTGELF
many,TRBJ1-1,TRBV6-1,ASRTSQGFTEAF
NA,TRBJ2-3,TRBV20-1,SARDHRGSTDTQY
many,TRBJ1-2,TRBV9,ASSGHSLNYGYT